The next 18 T cell receptor beta chains were all read from a single sample in a study of tumor-infiltrating lymphocytes in primary liver carcinoma. Without any cell sorting, roughly 20-32 mg of bulk tissue yielded co-extracted RNA and DNA. TCR beta cDNA came from approximately 540 ng total RNA, primed with a constant-region primer. Researchers made the TCR beta libraries by running three nested multiplex PCR rounds with slightly modified ARM-PCR. PCR rounds one and two used TRBV1-TRBV30 forward primers with a C-beta reverse primer for 10 cycles each. From the multiplex PCR reads, TCRdb called clonotypes with MiXCR, one entry per CDR3 protein. The data hold 150,000 to 200,000 distinct CDR3 sequences, with around four fifths observed a single time. The sample taken for sequencing was tumor tissue from primary liver carcinoma. The receptors were gathered from a man aged 40-50 years with primary liver carcinoma and hepatitis B virus infection.

About this clonotype: Lacking the conserved final phenylalanine or tryptophan, this CDR3 likely reflects a read error. The limits of the CDR3 on the DNA are not certain, so only TCRdb's listed CDR3 is given. V usage is TRBV6-6 and J usage is TRBJ2-7; the table names TRBD1, a call not compared with the DNA. The germline V gene has CDR1 MNHNY and CDR2 SVGAGI (reference sequence). The CDR3 is 17 residues long, counting both termini. CDR3 residues: CASSPAPGQGYSYEHYL.

About this clonotype itself: Germline is not matched at one junction end, which may reflect a read error. The CDR3, as DNA: TGTGCCAGCGTGGATCAGTTGAACACCGGGGAGCTGTTCTTT. As protein: CASVDQLNTGELFF. V usage is TRBV11-2 and J usage is TRBJ2-2, with D perhaps matching TRBD2 (5 bases). The germline V gene encodes CDR1 SGHAT and CDR2 FQNNGV. CDR3 length: 14 amino acids.

A word on this clonotype: The conserved final phenylalanine or tryptophan is absent from the CDR3, which likely points to a read error. The V call is TRBV5-1, the J call TRBJ2-5; D could derive from TRBD1 or TRBD2 (5 bases each). CDR3 length: 15 amino acids. Trimming pared 1 base from V and 3 bases from J, leaving 13 bases between. CDR1 SGHRS and CDR2 YFSETQ come from the germline V gene. This CDR3 is CASSLYRGQEETQYS. In nucleotides, the CDR3 is TGCGCCAGCAGCTTGTATCGGGGCCAGGAAGAGACCCAGTACTCC.

With respect to this clonotype: Relative to the germline gene, one junction end is altered; a read error may explain this. The chain uses TRBV6-1 and TRBJ2-3; 10 nucleotides agree with TRBD1. Germline V gene sequence: CDR1 MNHNS, CDR2 SASEGT. CDR3 size: 15 residues. Here the CDR3 DNA reads TGTGGCAGCAGAGACGACAGGGGGCCGGGAGATACGCACTATTTT. It yields the protein CGSRDDRGPGDTHYF.

As regards this clonotype: Relative to the germline gene, one junction end is altered; a read error may explain this. The V call is TRBV7-8, the J call TRBJ2-1, with 11 bases matching TRBD2. This CDR3 is 17 amino acids long. Germline CDR1 SGHVS, CDR2 FQNEAQ. As DNA, the CDR3 is TGTGCCAGCGGCTTCTTAGCGGGAGGGCCGGTTTCCATTGAGCAGTTCTTC. As protein: CASGFLAGGPVSIEQFF.

This CDR3 is CASSLPGQRNTEAFF. The DNA of the CDR3 is TGTGCCAGCAGTTTGCCGGGACAGAGGAACACTGAAGCTTTCTTT. V and J are TRBV7-2 and TRBJ1-1; 7 nucleotides agree with TRBD1. This CDR3 comprises 15 residues. Germline CDR1 is SGHTA and CDR2 is FQGNSA. Trimming cost V 6 bases and J 1 base; bases outside gene matches: 8. Looking up the rest from reference TRBV7-2 and TRBJ1-1 gives the full variable domain: GAGVSQSPSNKVTEKGKDVELRCDPISGHTALYWYRQSLGQGLEFLIYFQGNSAPDKSGLPSDRFSAERTGGSVSTLTIQRTQQEDSAVYLCASSLPGQRNTEAFFGQGTRLTVV.

A word on this clonotype: With a much larger clone just one base away, this may be a read error. The conserved final phenylalanine or tryptophan is absent from the CDR3, which likely points to a read error. The V call is TRBV28, the J call TRBJ1-6; possible D gene TRBD1, 5 bases. The germline V and J ends were trimmed by 10 bases and 2 bases, with 9 bases remaining between them. The CDR3 length is 13 residues. CDR1 and CDR2 from the germline V gene are MDHEN and SYDVKM. The CDR3 sequence: CAIRGAYNSPLHY. The CDR3 nucleotides read TGTGCCATCAGAGGGGCCTATAATTCACCCCTCCACTAT.

With respect to this clonotype: The CDR3 carries no conserved terminal phenylalanine or tryptophan, so it likely arises from a read error. This chain uses TRBV29-1 with TRBJ1-2, with 8 bases matching TRBD1. This CDR3 is built from 13 residues. Germline CDR1 and CDR2: SQVTM and ANQGSEA. The CDR3 is CSVQSGGAYCYTS. The CDR3 coding sequence is TGCAGCGTCCAATCAGGGGGCGCCTATTGCTACACCTCC.

Of note for this clonotype: It is likely a read error, because the conserved phenylalanine at the end of the CDR3 is missing. The CDR3 region is CANTLQSTDTQYL. The DNA of the CDR3 is TGTGCCAACACTCTCCAGAGCACAGATACGCAGTATCTT. This sequence joins TRBV6-5 and TRBJ2-3; no firm D call. Germline V gene data show CDR1 as MNHEY and CDR2 as SVGAGI. The V end lost 10 bases, the J end lost 0 bases, and 11 bases lay between the germline ends. The CDR3 consists of 13 residues.

A note on this clonotype: An end of the junction differs from the germline gene, which may be a read error. The chain recombines TRBV28 with TRBJ2-1; D gene uncertain. The CDR3 loop spans 12 amino acids. Germline V gene sequence: CDR1 MDHEN, CDR2 SYDVKM. CDR3 loop: CAGSLNPNEQFF. Here the CDR3 DNA reads TGTGCCGGCAGTTTAAATCCCAATGAGCAGTTCTTC.

V gene TRBV6-4 combines with J gene TRBJ2-3; 8 bases are shared with TRBD2. Germline V lookup: CDR1 MRHNA, CDR2 SNTAGT. This CDR3 contains 16 residues. In DNA form, the CDR3 reads TGTGGCAGTAGTGACAGCTCTAGCGGGAGCACAGATACGCAGTATTTT. Translating gives CGSSDSSSGSTDTQYF.

Concerning this clonotype: One end of the junction is discordant with germline, which a read error may explain. The V gene is TRBV11-1, the J gene TRBJ2-2; possibly TRBD1 or TRBD2 for D (5 bases each). The CDR3 totals 15 residues. The germline V gene has CDR1 SGHAT and CDR2 FQDESV (reference sequence). CDR3 DNA sequence: TGTGCCATCAGCTATACGGGACCTTTCTCCGAGGAGCTGTTTTTT. This gives the protein CAISYTGPFSEELFF.

Turning to this clonotype: Germline and junction disagree at one end, which may indicate a read error. The genes are TRBV29-1 and TRBJ2-4; D perhaps matches TRBD2 (6 bases). The CDR3 loop spans 12 amino acids. Germline CDR1 SQVTM, CDR2 ANQGSEA. CDR3 sequence: CSLIHGRGIQHF. CDR3 in DNA: TGCAGCTTAATTCACGGGCGGGGCATTCAACACTTC. Based on the CDR3 plus reference TRBV29-1 and TRBJ2-4, the full variable domain is SAVISQKPSRDICQRGTSLTIQCQVDSQVTMMFWYRQQPGQSLTLIATANQGSEATYESGFVIDKFPISRPNLTFSTLTVSNMSPEDSSIYLCSLIHGRGIQHFGAGTRLSVL.

As concerns this clonotype: At one boundary the junction diverges from the germline segment, which might be a read error. V and J are TRBV28 and TRBJ2-1, with D perhaps TRBD2 (7 bases). The V gene's germline CDR1 is MDHEN and CDR2 SYDVKM. The CDR3 extends over 13 amino acids. The CDR3 DNA sequence: TGTGCCAGCTGTATACGGGGGGACAATGAACAGTTCTTC. It specifies CASCIRGDNEQFF.

This chain links TRBV7-2 with TRBJ2-2; 9 bases are a match to TRBD2. V lost 5 bases, J lost 5 bases, and 9 bases stayed unmatched. Germline lookup yields CDR1 SGHTA and CDR2 FQGNSA. The CDR3 has 16 residues. The CDR3 here is CTSSARLADKTGELFF. In DNA form, the CDR3 reads TGTACCAGCAGCGCCAGACTAGCGGATAAAACCGGGGAGCTGTTTTTT.

With regard to this clonotype: One end of the junction does not line up with germline, which may come from a read error. The rearrangement joins TRBV10-3 to TRBJ1-5; 8 nucleotides line up with TRBD1. Germline V gene data show CDR1 as ENHRY and CDR2 as SYGVKD. This CDR3 has 15 residues. CDR3 nucleotide sequence: TGTGCCATCCTAATTTCAGGGGGCGGAGATCATCCCCAGCATTTT. Residues: CAILISGGGDHPQHF.

About this clonotype itself: A junction end diverges from the germline sequence, so it may reflect a read error. The V and J genes are TRBV12-3 or TRBV12-4 and TRBJ2-5; D unresolved. The CDR3 length is 14 residues. CDR3 DNA sequence: TGTACCAGCAGTTTAACTACAGACCAAGACACCCAGTACTTC. It specifies CTSSLTTDQDTQYF.

Remarks on this clonotype: It is likely a read error, because the conserved phenylalanine at the end of the CDR3 is missing. The V and J genes are TRBV4-3 and TRBJ2-5, with 11 bases lining up with TRBD2. This CDR3 spans 17 amino acids. Germline V gene sequence: CDR1 LGHNA, CDR2 YSLEER. The trim removed 1 base at V and 5 bases at J, leaving 9 bases unmatched. Written as DNA, the CDR3 is TGCGCCAGCAGCCAAGTGGCTAGCGGGAGGAATGGTGAGACCCAGTACTAC. This codes for CASSQVASGRNGETQYY.